The 3 T cell receptor beta chains below come from one sample, sequenced in a study of PD-1 blockade in classical Hodgkin lymphoma. Every patient experienced relapse after autologous stem cell transplantation, and brentuximab vedotin exposure varied. It was by magnetic negative selection that CD4+ T cells were purified from thawed PBMCs. Repertoires were generated with immunoSEQ multiplex PCR, while TCRdb's copy carries only in-frame clones and drops some. This sample has tens of thousands of clones, with 65% to 90% found just once. Material: CD4+ T cells from blood, obtained at baseline. The receptors derive from a human donor with classical Hodgkin lymphoma.

J is TRBJ1-4 and V is TRBV19; TRBD1 matches at 8 bases. CDR3 length: 17 residues. V was clipped by 5 bases and J by 0 bases; unmatched bases: 8. Germline loops: CDR1 LNHDA, CDR2 SQIVND (reference sequence). The CDR3 coding sequence is TGTGCCAGTAGTTTCGGTAGGACAGGGTCAACTAATGAAAAACTGTTTTTT. As protein: CASSFGRTGSTNEKLFF.

The genes are TRBV5-5 and TRBJ1-4, with D possibly TRBD1 on 5 matching bases. Trimming removed 0 bases at V and 2 bases at J, with 14 bases between. The CDR3 loop spans 17 amino acids. The germline V gene encodes CDR1 SGHKS and CDR2 YYEKEE (reference sequence). Here the CDR3 reads CASSLDPPGGTNEKLFF. In DNA form, the CDR3 reads TGTGCCAGCAGCTTGGATCCCCCGGGGGGTACTAATGAAAAACTGTTTTTT.

The chain combines TRBV7-2 with TRBJ2-7; 11 bases map to TRBD1. V lost 5 bases and J lost 3; bases outside the gene matches: 6. CDR1 and CDR2 from the germline V gene are SGHTA and FQGNSA. The CDR3 contains 15 residues. This CDR3 is CASSPGQGAFYEQYF. The CDR3 DNA is TGTGCCAGCAGCCCAGGACAGGGGGCCTTCTACGAGCAGTACTTC.